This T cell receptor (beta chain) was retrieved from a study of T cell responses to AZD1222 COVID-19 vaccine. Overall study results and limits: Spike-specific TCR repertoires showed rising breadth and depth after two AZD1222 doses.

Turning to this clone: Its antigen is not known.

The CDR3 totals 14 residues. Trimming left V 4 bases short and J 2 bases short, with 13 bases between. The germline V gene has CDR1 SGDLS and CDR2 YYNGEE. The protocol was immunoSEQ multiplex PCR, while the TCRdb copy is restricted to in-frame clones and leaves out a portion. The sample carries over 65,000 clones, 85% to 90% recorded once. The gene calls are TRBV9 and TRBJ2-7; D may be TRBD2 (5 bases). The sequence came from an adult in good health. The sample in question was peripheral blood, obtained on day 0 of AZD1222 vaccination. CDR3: CASSLGDFAYEQYF. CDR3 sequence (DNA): TGTGCCAGCAGCCTCGGGGATTTCGCCTACGAGCAGTACTTC.